The subject of this entry is one TCR beta chain. What it binds is not known. Only in-frame clones appear in the TCRdb table, and some are missing; sequencing was by immunoSEQ multiplex PCR. In the table there are millions of clones, 85% to 95% of which are singletons. This sample stems from a study of shared clonotypes between healthy human individuals. Study-wide points: Clonotypes which were not shared had lower generation probabilities than clonotypes that all four donors shared.

Specimen: naive CD4+ T cells sorted from blood. Subset: CD45RA+ positively selected. This sequence originates from a man between 18 and 29 years old in good health.

The CDR3 here is CASSLVKETQYF. CDR3 sequence (DNA): TGTGCCAGCAGCTTAGTAAAAGAGACCCAGTACTTC. The V gene is TRBV11-2, the J gene TRBJ2-5; no firm D call. The CDR3 has 12 residues. CDR1 and CDR2 (germline): SGHAT, FQNNGV. V was cut by 1 base and J by 3 bases, with 3 bases left in between.